These 30 T cell receptor beta chains were sequenced from one sample in a study of CD8+ T cells in alopecia areata. RNA extraction was followed by reverse transcription into cDNA, which acted as the sequencing template. Using immunoSEQ multiplex PCR, the repertoire was profiled, and TCRdb retains in-frame clones only, with some absent. The data hold 150,000 to 200,000 clones, with around 71% observed a single time. Sequenced material: CD8+ T cells sorted from blood, taken at week 0. The receptors were sampled from a human donor with alopecia areata.

CDR3 nucleotides: TGTGCCTGGAGTGAGGAGGGGACGAGCAATCAGCCCCAGCATTTT. Protein product: CAWSEEGTSNQPQHF. This chain connects TRBV30 to TRBJ1-5, with D perhaps matching TRBD1 (5 bases). The CDR3 extends over 15 amino acids. Germline V gives CDR1 GTSNPN, CDR2 SVGIG (reference sequence). V was clipped by 1 base and J by 1 base, with 11 bases between them.

The chain uses TRBV29-1 and TRBJ2-2; D is unresolved. Trimming shortened V by 0 bases and J by 4 bases, and 15 bases separated the two germline ends. CDR3 length: 16 amino acids. Germline CDR1 and CDR2: SQVTM and ANQGSEA. The CDR3 spells CSVEDVGSRVTGELFF. The CDR3 nucleotides are TGCAGCGTTGAAGATGTGGGGTCCCGGGTCACCGGGGAGCTGTTTTTT.

This clone was counted only a few times. V and J are TRBV6-1 and TRBJ2-7, with D perhaps matching TRBD1 (6 bases). CDR3 size: 15 residues. Trimming cost V 8 bases and J 3 bases, with 20 bases left between them. Germline V lookup: CDR1 MNHNS, CDR2 SASEGT. The chain's CDR3 is CASASSDRPNYEQYF. In DNA form, the CDR3 reads TGTGCCAGCGCTAGCTCGGACAGACCTAACTACGAGCAGTACTTC.

The rearrangement joins TRBV13 to TRBJ2-1; 13 nucleotides match TRBD2. The germline V gene has CDR1 PRHDT and CDR2 FYEKMQ (reference sequence). The CDR3 runs 18 residues. The J segment lost 3 bases and the V segment lost 5 bases, leaving 10 bases of the junction unmatched. For the CDR3, the DNA is TGTGCCAGCAGCCCCGGGACTAGCGGGGCAACCTTCTACAATGAGCAGTTCTTC. The encoded protein is CASSPGTSGATFYNEQFF.

The chain uses TRBV13 and TRBJ1-1; perhaps TRBD1 as D (6 bases). Trimming took 5 bases from V and 8 from J, leaving 15 bases between them. Germline V CDR1 and CDR2: PRHDT, FYEKMQ (reference sequence). This CDR3 contains 13 residues. DNA of the CDR3: TGTGCCAGCAGCCCGCCGGGACACAAAGAAGCTTTCTTT. Its translation is CASSPPGHKEAFF.

This clone was recorded a few times. This chain joins TRBV7-9 and TRBJ2-3; D remains unclear. CDR3 length: 13 amino acids. V lost 5 bases to trimming and J lost 3 bases, with 9 bases between them. CDR1 SEHNR and CDR2 FQNEAQ come from the germline V gene (reference sequence). As DNA, the CDR3 is TGTGCCAGCAGCAAGGACGGGACAGATACGCAGTATTTT. Translation: CASSKDGTDTQYF.

This clone was seen just once. The J gene is TRBJ2-6, the V gene TRBV11-3; D uncertain. The ends were cut back, 2 bases at V and 5 bases at J, with 4 bases in the middle. This CDR3 has 13 residues. CDR1 is SGHNT, CDR2 YENEEA, per germline. CDR3 DNA: TGTGCCAGCAGCTTACAGAGGGCCAACGTCCTGACTTTC. Translation gives CASSLQRANVLTF.

This chain uses TRBV5-1 with TRBJ2-7; no firm D call. There are 16 residues in the CDR3. In germline, CDR1 is SGHRS, CDR2 YFSETQ. Trimming cost V 0 bases and J 0 bases, with 13 bases left between them. The DNA of the CDR3 is TGCGCCAGCAGCTTGGAGGCCAGCCGACCCTCCTACGAGCAGTACTTC. It specifies CASSLEASRPSYEQYF.

This sequence joins TRBV6-6 and TRBJ2-7, with TRBD2 identical over 12 bases. The CDR3 has 16 residues. Germline CDR1 MNHNY, CDR2 SVGAGI (reference sequence). Trimming removed 5 bases from V and 0 bases from J; junction bases left unmatched: 5. This CDR3 is CASSALAGGSSYEQYF. Written as DNA, the CDR3 is TGTGCCAGCAGTGCGCTAGCGGGGGGGAGCTCCTACGAGCAGTACTTC.

DNA of the CDR3: TGTGCCTGGAGTGTAAGGGGGCTTGAAGAGACCCAGTACTTC. Translating gives CAWSVRGLEETQYF. The chain combines TRBV30 with TRBJ2-5; 7 bases are shared with TRBD1. This CDR3 contains 14 residues. Germline CDR1 reads GTSNPN; CDR2 reads SVGIG (reference sequence). Unmatched junction bases numbered 4, after V lost 0 bases and J lost 3 bases.

This clone was found a few times. The chain employs TRBV29-1 and TRBJ2-2, with 11 bases that match TRBD1. The CDR3 totals 16 residues. In germline, CDR1 is SQVTM, CDR2 ANQGSEA. Unmatched junction bases numbered 10, after V lost 6 bases and J lost 4 bases. CDR3 nucleotides: TGCAGCGTCCTCCTTTCCGGGACAGGGGGCACCGGGGAGCTGTTTTTT. Protein sequence: CSVLLSGTGGTGELFF.

The chain uses TRBV4-1 and TRBJ2-7, with no clear D. CDR1 is MGHRA and CDR2 is YSYEKL in the germline V gene. V shed 4 bases and J shed 2 bases, with 12 bases lying between them. This CDR3 comprises 14 residues. This CDR3 is CASSPSNGAYEQYF. CDR3 nucleotides: TGCGCCAGCAGCCCATCAAATGGGGCCTACGAGCAGTACTTC.

V usage is TRBV6-1 and J usage is TRBJ2-7, with no clear D. CDR3 length: 15 amino acids. From germline, CDR1 is MNHNS and CDR2 SASEGT. V was pared by 1 base and J by 3 bases, with 13 bases between. In DNA, the CDR3 is TGTGCCAGCAGTGAAGGCGGAGCAGTTTTCTACGAGCAGTACTTC. Protein product: CASSEGGAVFYEQYF.

This chain uses TRBV13 with TRBJ2-3, with 7 positions matching TRBD1. With 5 bases clipped from V and 2 bases from J, the junction kept 7 bases outside the gene matches. Germline assignment: CDR1 PRHDT and CDR2 FYEKMQ (reference sequence). The CDR3 is 15 residues long. The DNA of the CDR3 is TGTGCCAGCAGCCGACAGGGAGAGTCCACAGATACGCAGTATTTT. Residues: CASSRQGESTDTQYF.

V gene TRBV5-1 combines with J gene TRBJ1-2; TRBD1 agrees at 10 bases. Trimming removed 1 base from V and 5 bases from J; junction bases left unmatched: 11. CDR3 size: 17 residues. The germline V gene encodes CDR1 SGHRS and CDR2 YFSETQ. CDR3 amino acids: CASSLSRDRGIMYGYTF. Written as DNA, the CDR3 is TGCGCCAGCAGCTTGTCCCGGGACAGGGGCATCATGTATGGCTACACCTTC.

The V gene is TRBV30, the J gene TRBJ1-4; 7 bases are a match to TRBD1. V was pared by 4 bases and J by 13 bases, with 9 bases of the junction left unmatched. CDR3 size: 12 residues. Germline V gene sequence: CDR1 GTSNPN, CDR2 SVGIG (reference sequence). This CDR3 is CAWTDDRARLFF. The CDR3, as DNA: TGTGCCTGGACGGACGACAGGGCGAGACTGTTTTTT.

This clone was picked up one time. The CDR3 nucleotides are TGTGCCAGCAGCGGGACAGAAACCTACGAGCAGTACTTC. This sequence encodes CASSGTETYEQYF. This chain links TRBV7-6 with TRBJ2-7, with TRBD1 matching 7 bases. The V gene end was trimmed by 5 bases and the J gene end by 2 bases; junction bases not matched to a gene: 3. This CDR3 has 13 residues. Germline-derived CDR1 and CDR2 are SGHVS and FNYEAQ.

This clone was seen a few times. One base away lies a much larger clone, so this may be a sequencing read error. This CDR3 is also generated by other DNA sequences in the sample. The V call is TRBV7-9, the J call TRBJ2-3; D remains ambiguous. Germline V gene lookup returns CDR1 SEHNR and CDR2 FQNEAQ (reference sequence). This CDR3 region has 12 residues. Trimming stripped 2 bases from V and 2 bases from J, with 2 bases between. CDR3 sequence: CASSLSTDTQYF. CDR3 nucleotides: TGTGCCAGCAGCTTATCCACAGATACGCAGTATTTT.

V usage is TRBV4-1 and J usage is TRBJ2-7; 7 nucleotides line up with TRBD2. The CDR3 is made up of 13 amino acids. V lost 4 bases to trimming and J lost 1 base; unmatched junction nucleotides: 1. Germline CDR1 reads MGHRA; CDR2 reads YSYEKL. CDR3 loop: CASSRGGSYEQYF. The CDR3 DNA follows: TGCGCCAGCAGCCGGGGGGGATCCTACGAGCAGTACTTC.

The CDR3 region is CASSETKGDIPLHF. The DNA for the CDR3 is TGTGCCAGCAGTGAAACAAAAGGGGATATACCCCTCCACTTT. V and J are TRBV2 and TRBJ1-6; D is possibly TRBD1 (5 bases). The CDR3 length is 14 residues. Trimming shortened V by 2 bases and J by 12 bases, and 14 bases separated the two germline ends. CDR1 SNHLY and CDR2 FYNNEI come from the germline V gene.

The chain joins TRBV2 to TRBJ2-7; 10 bases are shared with TRBD2. V shed 2 bases and J 4 bases; nucleotides not matched to a gene: 8. This CDR3 is 16 amino acids long. Germline values: CDR1 SNHLY, CDR2 FYNNEI. CDR3 region: CASSERSGGALYEQYF. The CDR3 DNA reads TGTGCCAGCAGTGAACGAAGCGGGGGGGCCTTATACGAGCAGTACTTC.

The chain couples TRBV6-6 to TRBJ2-7; D is possibly TRBD1 (6 bases). The V gene's germline CDR1 is MNHNY and CDR2 SVGAGI (reference sequence). Trimming removed 0 bases at V and 3 bases at J, with 12 bases between. CDR3 length: 15 amino acids. CDR3 coding DNA: TGTGCCAGCAGTTACTCTGGGGACATAGTCTACGAGCAGTACTTC. Its translation is CASSYSGDIVYEQYF.

This clone was seen only once. This chain links TRBV7-9 with TRBJ2-5; 10 bases agree with TRBD1. The DNA end is more similar to TRBJ2-7, so the J call may be wrong. Germline lookup yields CDR1 SEHNR and CDR2 FQNEAQ (reference sequence). The CDR3 length is 14 residues. The CDR3 DNA sequence: TGTGCCAGCAGCAAACGGACAGGGGGCTACGAGCAGTACTTC. This gives the protein CASSKRTGGYEQYF.

This clone showed up just a few times. This sequence joins TRBV27 and TRBJ2-5; 7 bases match TRBD2. The J segment lost 9 bases and the V segment lost 6 bases, leaving 10 bases of the junction unmatched. The CDR3 is made up of 13 amino acids. Germline V gene sequence: CDR1 MNHEY, CDR2 SMNVEV (reference sequence). DNA of the CDR3: TGTGCCAGCAGCCACTCGATTCGGGGGGCCCAGTACTTC. As protein: CASSHSIRGAQYF.

This clone was recorded a few times. J is TRBJ2-3 and V is TRBV7-9; D uncertain. CDR3 length equals 13 residues. V lost 3 bases to trimming and J lost 2 bases, with 6 bases between them. The germline CDR1 and CDR2 sequences are SEHNR and FQNEAQ (reference sequence). The CDR3 region has the DNA TGTGCCAGCAGCTTTACCCCCACAGATACGCAGTATTTT. Protein sequence: CASSFTPTDTQYF.

This clone occurred a few times. This sequence joins TRBV12-5 and TRBJ2-3; 7 nucleotides line up with TRBD2. J was trimmed by 2 bases and V by 1 base; bases with no gene match: 9. CDR1 and CDR2 from the germline V gene are LGHNT and FRNRAP. The CDR3 is 17 residues long. CDR3 DNA sequence: TGTGCTAGTGGTTTGGCCCGAACTAGCGAATTCACAGATACGCAGTATTTT. Its translation is CASGLARTSEFTDTQYF. Full variable domain (rest looked up from reference TRBV12-5 and TRBJ2-3): DARVTQTPRHKVTEMGQEVTMRCQPILGHNTVFWYRQTMMQGLELLAYFRNRAPLDDSGMPKDRFSAEMPDATLATLKIQPSEPRDSAVYFCASGLARTSEFTDTQYFGPGTRLTVL.

The table lists this clone with a few counts. The gene calls are TRBV13 and TRBJ1-6, with TRBD1 identical over 7 bases. Trimming at V came to 5 bases and at J to 8 bases, leaving 3 bases not matched to a gene. The germline V gene has CDR1 PRHDT and CDR2 FYEKMQ (reference sequence). CDR3 size: 13 residues. CDR3 protein: CASSHGTDSPLHF. CDR3 DNA: TGTGCCAGCAGCCACGGGACAGATTCACCCCTCCACTTT. The entire variable domain, with the rest obtained from reference TRBV13 and TRBJ1-6, is as follows: AAGVIQSPRHLIKEKRETATLKCYPIPRHDTVYWYQQGPGQDPQFLISFYEKMQSDKGSIPDRFSAQQFSDYHSELNMSSLELGDSALYFCASSHGTDSPLHFGNGTRLTVT.

The rearrangement links TRBV25-1 to TRBJ1-1; D gene ambiguous. V was pared by 4 bases and J by 7 bases, with 10 bases between. The CDR3 loop spans 12 amino acids. Germline CDR1 is MGHDK and CDR2 is SYGVNS. The CDR3 here is CASSGINYEAFF. In DNA form, the CDR3 reads TGTGCCAGCAGTGGGATAAATTATGAAGCTTTCTTT. The whole variable domain, remainder taken from reference TRBV25-1 and TRBJ1-1, is EADIYQTPRYLVIGTGKKITLECSQTMGHDKMYWYQQDPGMELHLIHYSYGVNSTEKGDLSSESTVSRIRTEHFPLTLESARPSHTSQYLCASSGINYEAFFGQGTRLTVV.

The rearrangement uses TRBV5-1 and TRBJ1-5; D possibly corresponds to TRBD1 (6 bases). Trimming removed 0 bases from V and 5 bases from J, with 12 bases in between. The CDR3 consists of 15 residues. Germline loops: CDR1 SGHRS, CDR2 YFSETQ. CDR3 amino acids: CASSLDAGVDQPQHF. In nucleotides, the CDR3 is TGCGCCAGCAGCTTGGATGCAGGGGTAGATCAGCCCCAGCATTTT.

The chain links TRBV7-7 to TRBJ2-2; 7 bases fit TRBD1. Germline lookup yields CDR1 SSHAT and CDR2 FNYEAQ (reference sequence). The length of the CDR3 is 17 residues. After removal of 2 bases from V and 0 bases from J, the junction contained 6 bases not matched to a gene. The CDR3 sequence is CASSLSSGTANTGELFF. Here the CDR3 DNA reads TGTGCCAGCAGCTTATCCTCCGGGACAGCGAACACCGGGGAGCTGTTTTTT.